A selection of T cell receptor beta chains follows, all from one sample in a study of naive and memory T cell subsets. In TCRdb, the 5' RACE reads were re-called with MiXCR into one record per CDR3 protein. This table has over 20,000 distinct CDR3 sequences, less than 25% appearing once. These receptors originate from a female donor in good health. The CDR3 runs from the conserved cysteine through the conserved F or W. D genes are given only for firm matches. Some rows have no size entry. The others give once, few or many, or a class for an expanded clone.

j_call	clone_size	d_call	v_call	cdr3_aa	cdr3_nt
TRBJ1-4	many	-	TRBV29-1	CSVGASGVEKLFF	TGCAGCGTCGGGGCTAGCGGCGTTGAAAAACTGTTTTTT
TRBJ2-5	-	-	TRBV5-1	CASSLTETQYF	TGCGCCAGCAGCCTGACGGAGACCCAGTACTTC
TRBJ2-7	many	-	TRBV30	CACIRDGQFEQYF	TGTGCCTGTATCCGGGACGGACAATTCGAGCAGTACTTC
TRBJ2-7	many	-	TRBV20-1	CSARVDKEQYF	TGCAGTGCTAGAGTTGACAAGGAGCAGTACTTC
TRBJ1-5	once	-	TRBV9	CASSVSSQRFEPQNF	TGTGCCAGCAGCGTAAGTTCCCAGCGTTTTGAGCCCCAGAATTTT
TRBJ1-4	-	-	TRBV29-1	CSVTHGGNEKLFF	TGCAGCGTTACCCACGGGGGTAATGAAAAACTGTTTTTT
TRBJ2-1	few	-	TRBV7-2	CASSSTSHNEQFF	TGTGCCAGCAGCTCTACTAGTCACAATGAGCAGTTCTTC
TRBJ2-3	few	-	TRBV6-1	CASSVDWVLTDTQYF	TGTGCCAGCAGTGTAGACTGGGTCCTCACAGATACGCAGTATTTT
TRBJ2-6	-	TRBD2	TRBV7-2	CASSLGWGRGLAGSGANVLTF	TGTGCCAGCAGCTTAGGGTGGGGGCGCGGACTAGCGGGATCTGGGGCCAACGTCCTGACTTTC
TRBJ2-1	many	-	TRBV4-3	CASSQERNSYNEQFF	TGCGCCAGCAGCCAAGAACGAAACTCCTACAATGAGCAGTTCTTC
TRBJ2-7	many	-	TRBV6-5	CASSYLGGRRYF	TGTGCCAGCAGTTACTTAGGGGGAAGGCGGTACTTC
TRBJ1-4	few	-	TRBV29-1	CSVEDRAAATNEKLFF	TGCAGCGTTGAAGATCGGGCTGCTGCAACTAATGAAAAACTGTTTTTT
TRBJ1-2	medium-sized	-	TRBV20-1	CSAGGRNYGYTF	TGCAGTGCTGGAGGACGCAACTATGGCTACACCTTC
TRBJ2-5	many	-	TRBV20-1	CSARLVKETQYF	TGCAGTGCGCGACTAGTAAAAGAGACCCAGTACTTC
TRBJ1-1	many	TRBD1	TRBV18	CASSPPGQGWTFF	TGTGCCAGCTCACCCCCGGGACAGGGTTGGACTTTCTTT
TRBJ2-5	few	TRBD2	TRBV20-1	CSAHPGLAGETQYF	TGCAGTGCCCACCCGGGACTAGCGGGCGAGACCCAGTACTTC
TRBJ2-7	many	-	TRBV20-1	CSARGGAYEQYF	TGCAGTGCTAGAGGGGGGGCCTACGAGCAGTACTTC
TRBJ2-3	few	-	TRBV7-2	CASSFTKPSSTDTQYF	TGTGCCAGCAGCTTCACTAAACCCTCTAGCACAGATACGCAGTATTTT
TRBJ2-3	many	TRBD2	TRBV7-6	CASSLSRGGDRDTQYF	TGTGCCAGCAGCCTCTCCCGCGGGGGGGATAGAGATACGCAGTATTTT
TRBJ2-5	-	-	TRBV2	CASSGPLWGETQYF	TGTGCCAGCAGTGGGCCCTTGTGGGGGGAGACCCAGTACTTC
TRBJ2-7	many	-	TRBV20-1	CSAFGGTYEQYF	TGCAGTGCCTTCGGGGGAACCTACGAGCAGTACTTC
TRBJ2-7	-	-	TRBV10-2	CASLHAYEQYF	TGCGCCAGCCTCCATGCCTACGAGCAGTACTTC
TRBJ2-1	few	-	TRBV4-1	CASSQGYQAYNEQFF	TGCGCCAGCAGCCAAGGGTACCAGGCCTACAATGAGCAGTTCTTC
TRBJ1-6	-	TRBD1	TRBV27	CASSPIGQGNSPLHF	TGTGCCAGCTCCCCAATCGGACAGGGAAATTCACCCCTCCACTTT
TRBJ1-2	-	-	TRBV12-3/TRBV12-4	CASSPTDHGYTF	TGTGCCAGCAGTCCGACAGATCATGGCTACACCTTC
TRBJ2-1	-	-	TRBV5-1	CASSLVPGSSNEQFF	TGCGCCAGCAGCTTGGTCCCCGGGAGCTCCAATGAGCAGTTCTTC
TRBJ2-5	-	TRBD2	TRBV20-1	CSARDPVAGARILQETQYF	TGCAGTGCTAGAGATCCGGTAGCGGGGGCCCGAATTTTGCAAGAGACCCAGTACTTC
TRBJ2-5	medium-sized	-	TRBV5-6	CASSSAQGTQYF	TGTGCCAGCAGCTCTGCACAGGGGACCCAGTACTTC
TRBJ2-3	many	TRBD2	TRBV20-1	CSASVLAGDTDTQYF	TGCAGTGCCTCCGTGCTAGCGGGGGACACAGATACGCAGTATTTT
TRBJ2-3	medium-sized	-	TRBV12-3/TRBV12-4	CASSSYATDTQYF	TGTGCCAGCAGTTCTTACGCCACAGATACGCAGTATTTT
TRBJ2-4	-	TRBD2	TRBV29-1	CSVVEGLGNIQYF	TGCAGCGTTGTCGAAGGACTAGGCAACATTCAGTACTTC
TRBJ1-2	-	TRBD1	TRBV6-5	CASSYSGQGAFGYTF	TGTGCCAGCAGTTACTCCGGACAGGGGGCTTTTGGCTACACCTTC
TRBJ2-1	-	TRBD2	TRBV20-1	CSAAPPQRGYNEQFF	TGCAGTGCTGCCCCCCCCCAGCGGGGCTACAATGAGCAGTTCTTC
TRBJ2-1	-	TRBD2	TRBV15	CATSRALVSGSSYNEQFF	TGTGCCACCAGCAGAGCCCTAGTTAGCGGGAGCTCCTACAATGAGCAGTTCTTC
TRBJ2-2	medium-sized	-	TRBV20-1	CSARQRYTGELFF	TGCAGTGCTAGACAGAGATACACCGGGGAGCTGTTTTTT
TRBJ2-3	many	-	TRBV29-1	CSVERAGTDTQYF	TGCAGCGTTGAGCGAGCGGGCACAGATACGCAGTATTTT
TRBJ2-5	few	-	TRBV20-1	CSARDARGAETQYF	TGCAGTGCTAGAGATGCCAGGGGGGCAGAGACCCAGTACTTC
TRBJ2-1	many	-	TRBV6-5	CASSSAGSRKGHEQFF	TGTGCCAGCAGTTCGGCCGGGTCCCGAAAAGGACATGAGCAGTTCTTC
TRBJ1-1	few	-	TRBV29-1	CSVDMTAGNTEAFF	TGCAGCGTTGATATGACGGCGGGGAACACTGAAGCTTTCTTT
TRBJ2-1	-	TRBD1	TRBV20-1	CSARFGAGGNEQFF	TGCAGTGCTAGATTTGGAGCAGGGGGCAATGAGCAGTTCTTC
TRBJ2-7	-	-	TRBV7-2	CASSPGRQPTYEQYF	TGTGCCAGCAGCCCCGGGCGGCAACCGACCTACGAGCAGTACTTC
TRBJ2-7	-	TRBD2	TRBV20-1	CSARGRELAGQYEQYF	TGCAGTGCTAGAGGTCGAGAACTAGCGGGTCAGTACGAGCAGTACTTC
TRBJ2-1	medium-sized	-	TRBV20-1	CRPGAGNEQFF	TGCAGGCCGGGGGCGGGCAATGAGCAGTTCTTC
TRBJ1-5	few	-	TRBV20-1	CSARQGNGNQPQHF	TGCAGTGCAAGGCAGGGAAACGGTAATCAGCCCCAGCATTTT
TRBJ2-6	medium-sized	TRBD1	TRBV7-8	CASSVMEQGSGANVLTF	TGTGCCAGCAGCGTAATGGAACAGGGGTCCGGGGCCAACGTCCTGACTTTC
TRBJ2-1	-	TRBD2	TRBV6-2/TRBV6-3	CASSRLAGEQFF	TGTGCCAGCAGCCGACTAGCGGGTGAGCAGTTCTTC
TRBJ2-3	-	-	TRBV2	CASKDGGTDTQYF	TGTGCCAGCAAGGACGGGGGCACAGATACGCAGTATTTT
TRBJ2-1	many	-	TRBV29-1	CSVEGVLARGERISYNEQFF	TGCAGCGTTGAAGGTGTATTGGCCAGGGGTGAACGGATCTCCTACAATGAGCAGTTCTTC
TRBJ1-4	few	-	TRBV20-1	CSARWITNEKLFF	TGCAGTGCTAGATGGATAACTAATGAAAAACTGTTTTTT
TRBJ1-1	-	-	TRBV20-1	CSARGWEGTEAFF	TGCAGTGCCCGAGGCTGGGAGGGGACTGAAGCTTTCTTT
TRBJ1-4	-	-	TRBV7-2	CASSYRTNEKLFF	TGTGCCAGCAGCTACCGGACTAATGAAAAACTGTTTTTT
TRBJ1-3	few	-	TRBV20-1	CSAATSGNTIYF	TGCAGTGCTGCCACCTCTGGAAACACCATATATTTT
TRBJ1-2	-	-	TRBV27	CASSLGGVNGYTF	TGTGCCAGCAGTCTTGGAGGAGTTAATGGCTACACCTTC
TRBJ2-1	-	TRBD2	TRBV10-3	CAISDLSGGRVF	TGTGCCATCAGTGACCTTAGCGGGGGTAGAGTCTTC